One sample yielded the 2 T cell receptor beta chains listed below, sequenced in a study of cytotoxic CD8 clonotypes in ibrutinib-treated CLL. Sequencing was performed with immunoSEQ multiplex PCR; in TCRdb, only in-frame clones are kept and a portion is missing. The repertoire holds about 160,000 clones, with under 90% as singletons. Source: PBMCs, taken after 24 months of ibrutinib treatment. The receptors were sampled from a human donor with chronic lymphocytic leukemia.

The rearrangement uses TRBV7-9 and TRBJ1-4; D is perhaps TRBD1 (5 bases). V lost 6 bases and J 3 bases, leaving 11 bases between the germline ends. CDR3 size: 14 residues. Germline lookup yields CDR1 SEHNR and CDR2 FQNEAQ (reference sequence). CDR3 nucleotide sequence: TGTGCCAGCAGAAATAAGGGACCTAATGAAAAACTGTTTTTT. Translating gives CASRNKGPNEKLFF.

The CDR3 DNA reads as TGTGCCAGCAGTTACAATTTTGGGGCGGAGACCCAGTACTTC. The encoded protein is CASSYNFGAETQYF. This chain links TRBV6-5 with TRBJ2-5; tentatively, D is TRBD1 (5 bases). CDR1 is MNHEY, CDR2 SVGAGI, per germline. The ends were cut back, 2 bases at V and 5 bases at J, with 12 bases in the middle. The CDR3 covers 14 residues.